The 15 T cell receptor beta chains in this list originate from one sample, sequenced in a study of beta chain bispecific antibodies for T cell cancers. Study observations and caveats: The leukemia cells, rather than normal T cells, gave most of the targeted TRBV signal.

TCRdb reprocessed the 5' RACE reads with MiXCR, giving one entry per CDR3 protein. Of about 8,800 distinct CDR3 sequences in the sample, about 2.4% were seen once. Either OKT3 anti-CD3 antibody or CD3/CD28 beads expanded T cells from blood mononuclear cells over roughly three days. Antigens for these TCRs are unknown. The material sequenced was T cells from a healthy donor cultured with Jurkat leukemia cells, taken from a culture containing an anti-CD19 bispecific antibody. The origin of the receptors is a human donor in good health. Some clones in this sample may be carry-over from other donors' samples.

This clonotype was counted at least ten times. The chain combines TRBV20-1 with TRBJ2-1, with 8 bases identical to TRBD2. J was trimmed by 3 bases and V by 0 bases; bases with no gene match: 7. CDR3 length: 16 amino acids. CDR1 is DFQATT, CDR2 SNEGSKA, per germline (reference sequence). The CDR3, as DNA: TGCAGTGCTAGAGAAGCCCGGGGGGGCCTCTACAATGAGCAGTTCTTC. Translated, it gives CSAREARGGLYNEQFF.

This clonotype has at least ten counts. The V and J genes are TRBV6-6 and TRBJ1-2; no clear D gene. The V gene's germline CDR1 is MNHNY and CDR2 SVGAGI (reference sequence). V lost 8 bases, J lost 8 bases, and 24 bases lay in between. The CDR3 is 15 residues long. CDR3 DNA sequence: TGTGCCAGCTCCAAGAACGAAATCACCGCGGGGGGCTACACCTTC. It encodes CASSKNEITAGGYTF.

In its sample, this clonotype was seen many times. J is TRBJ2-2 and V is TRBV13, with 10 bases matching TRBD1. The CDR3 is made up of 15 amino acids. Trimming removed 3 bases from V and 5 bases from J; junction bases left unmatched: 3. Germline V CDR1 and CDR2: PRHDT, FYEKMQ (reference sequence). CDR3 loop: CASSFDRGLTGELFF. In DNA, the CDR3 is TGTGCCAGCAGCTTCGACAGGGGGCTTACCGGGGAGCTGTTTTTT.

In its sample, this clonotype was seen many times. The rearrangement joins TRBV28 to TRBJ1-5, with TRBD1 as a possible D gene (6 bases). The CDR3 runs to 16 residues. V lost 2 bases and J 11 bases, leaving 22 bases between the germline ends. Germline CDR1 is MDHEN and CDR2 is SYDVKM. The CDR3 reads CASSLRGPGLNRAQHF. The CDR3 DNA reads as TGTGCCAGCAGTTTACGGGGTCCCGGACTAAACAGGGCCCAGCATTTT.

This clonotype was recorded many times. The chain has TRBV6-6 and TRBJ1-2; perhaps TRBD1 as D (6 bases). This CDR3 is 12 amino acids long. Germline CDR1 reads MNHNY; CDR2 reads SVGAGI (reference sequence). V lost 9 bases and J 3 bases, leaving 11 bases between the germline ends. The CDR3 DNA reads TGTGCCAGTCGGACAGACTACTATGGCTACACCTTC. It yields the protein CASRTDYYGYTF.

This clonotype was counted ten times or more. The V gene is TRBV5-5, the J gene TRBJ1-1; D gene ambiguous. CDR3 size: 14 residues. Per germline, CDR1 SGHKS and CDR2 YYEKEE (reference sequence). Trimming took 4 bases from V and 0 from J, leaving 10 bases between them. The CDR3 spells CASSEISLNTEAFF. The CDR3, as DNA: TGTGCCAGCAGCGAGATTAGTTTGAACACTGAAGCTTTCTTT.

This clonotype was seen many times. The chain employs TRBV28 and TRBJ1-3; D not certain. Germline V gene sequence: CDR1 MDHEN, CDR2 SYDVKM. V lost 3 bases and J 7 bases, leaving 7 bases between the germline ends. CDR3 length equals 12 residues. The CDR3, as DNA: TGTGCCAGCAGTTTGATTAGCAACACCATATATTTT. Encoded protein: CASSLISNTIYF.

This clonotype showed up many times. DNA for the CDR3: TGTGCCAGTAGTCCCGGGACTGCCTTCTATGGCTACACCTTC. It encodes CASSPGTAFYGYTF. This rearrangement joins TRBV19 to TRBJ1-2, with a tentative D call TRBD1 (5 bases). The CDR3 loop spans 14 amino acids. Germline CDR1 LNHDA, CDR2 SQIVND (reference sequence). Between the trimmed V and J ends, which lost 5 bases and 4 bases, there was a span of 14 bases.

This clonotype has a count of ten or more. This chain connects TRBV14 to TRBJ2-7; TRBD1 aligns across 7 bases. V gave up 0 bases and J gave up 4 bases; unmatched junction bases: 9. The CDR3 is 16 amino acids. CDR1 and CDR2 (germline): SGHDN, FVKESK. CDR3 coding DNA: TGTGCCAGCAGCCAAGATCGAGGAGGACAGGCTTACGAGCAGTACTTC. Its translation: CASSQDRGGQAYEQYF.

The chain combines TRBV19 with TRBJ1-4; D remains ambiguous. CDR1 LNHDA and CDR2 SQIVND come from the germline V gene (reference sequence). The CDR3 has 13 residues. V shed 7 bases and J shed 4 bases, with 10 bases lying between them. Here the CDR3 reads CASNPAYNEKLFF. CDR3 coding DNA: TGTGCCAGTAATCCGGCCTATAATGAAAAACTGTTTTTT.

As regards this clonotype: Just one base apart from a much larger clone, this may be a read error. This chain joins TRBV6-1 and TRBJ2-1; 9 nucleotides line up with TRBD2. Losses at the gene ends were 9 bases for V and 6 bases for J; bases not matched to a gene: 9. In germline, CDR1 is MNHNS, CDR2 SASEGT. The CDR3 length is 14 residues. The CDR3 DNA reads TGTGCCAGTGGCGGACTAGCGAAGAGCAATGAGCAGTTCTTC. Protein sequence: CASGGLAKSNEQFF.

This clonotype came up many times. The rearrangement links TRBV11-2 to TRBJ1-1; no clear D. V dropped 3 bases and J dropped 2 bases, with 10 bases sitting between them. Germline lookup yields CDR1 SGHAT and CDR2 FQNNGV. The CDR3 has 14 amino acids. The CDR3 coding sequence is TGTGCCAGCAGCTTTCGTATAGTCAACACTGAAGCTTTCTTT. It yields the protein CASSFRIVNTEAFF.

In this sample, this clonotype turned up many times. The chain combines TRBV5-1 with TRBJ2-1; D possibly corresponds to TRBD2 (6 bases). The germline gives CDR1 SGHRS, CDR2 YFSETQ. The V and J ends lost 0 bases and 3 bases respectively, with 10 bases between them. This CDR3 is built from 15 residues. The CDR3 DNA reads TGCGCCAGCAGCTTGGCAAGCGGGTACTACAATGAGCAGTTCTTC. Protein: CASSLASGYYNEQFF.

There are many counts of this clonotype. The chain uses TRBV20-1 and TRBJ1-5, with TRBD1 as a possible D gene (5 bases). Germline-derived CDR1 and CDR2 are DFQATT and SNEGSKA (reference sequence). V gave up 2 bases and J gave up 4 bases, with 15 bases separating them. The CDR3 runs to 15 residues. CDR3 sequence reads: CSARSIQGLNQPQHF. CDR3 nucleotide sequence: TGCAGTGCTAGATCTATTCAGGGCTTGAATCAGCCCCAGCATTTT.

Ten or more counts support this clonotype. V is TRBV30 and J is TRBJ2-7; 7 bases fit TRBD2. Germline V gene sequence: CDR1 GTSNPN, CDR2 SVGIG (reference sequence). The CDR3 has 14 amino acids. Germline trimming cut 1 base from V and 3 bases from J; bases unmatched to any gene: 6. CDR3 coding DNA: TGTGCCTGGAGTGCTCTAACTAGCGTCTACGAGCAGTACTTC. Translating it yields CAWSALTSVYEQYF.